Below, 8 T cell receptor beta chains from the same sample are listed, as sequenced in a study of graft-versus-host responses after intestinal transplantation. No antigen is known for these receptors. TCRdb's copy holds only in-frame clones and misses some; the assay was immunoSEQ multiplex PCR. Among 75,000 to 100,000 clones listed, 90% to 95% were seen once. The material was unstimulated CD4+ T cells sorted from spleen or lymph node cells, obtained before transplant. The receptors derive from a human donor who was the organ donor for an intestinal transplant.

The V gene is TRBV4-3, the J gene TRBJ1-3, with D maybe TRBD1 (6 bases). Germline lookup yields CDR1 LGHNA and CDR2 YSLEER. This CDR3 spans 17 amino acids. V lost 0 bases and J 4 bases, leaving 16 bases between the germline ends. The CDR3 sequence is CASSQDRLGTGGNTIYF. The CDR3 DNA follows: TGCGCCAGCAGCCAAGATCGCCTTGGAACAGGGGGAAACACCATATATTTT.

The V and J genes are TRBV6-5 and TRBJ1-2; D is unresolved. CDR1 is MNHEY, CDR2 SVGAGI, per germline. V was clipped by 2 bases and J by 7 bases, with 11 bases between them. This CDR3 has 13 amino acids. The CDR3 sequence is CASSYGRGGGYTF. CDR3 coding DNA: TGTGCCAGCAGTTACGGCAGAGGCGGTGGCTACACCTTC.

The chain joins TRBV6-6 to TRBJ2-3; 9 positions match TRBD2. Per germline, CDR1 MNHNY and CDR2 SVGAGI (reference sequence). Germline trimming cut 5 bases from V and 4 bases from J; bases unmatched to any gene: 10. The CDR3 is 16 amino acids. CDR3 DNA: TGTGCCAGCAGTAACCGCGGCGGGGGGGCATCAGATACGCAGTATTTT. This sequence encodes CASSNRGGGASDTQYF.

The chain combines TRBV5-4 with TRBJ1-2; D may be TRBD1 (6 bases). This CDR3 contains 15 residues. Trimming removed 2 bases at V and 7 bases at J, with 18 bases between. Germline V lookup: CDR1 SGHNT, CDR2 YYREEE (reference sequence). The CDR3 reads CASSFGEGSRGGYTF. CDR3 DNA: TGTGCCAGCAGCTTTGGGGAGGGGTCCAGGGGTGGCTACACCTTC.

This chain joins TRBV5-1 and TRBJ2-5; TRBD2 matches at 9 bases. Germline lookup yields CDR1 SGHRS and CDR2 YFSETQ. With V trimmed by 1 base and J by 5 bases, 3 bases remained unmatched. CDR3 length: 14 residues. CDR3 DNA sequence: TGCGCCAGCAGCTTGTGGCGGGAGGGGGAGACCCAGTACTTC. Amino acids: CASSLWREGETQYF. Full variable domain (rest looked up from reference TRBV5-1 and TRBJ2-5): KAGVTQTPRYLIKTRGQQVTLSCSPISGHRSVSWYQQTPGQGLQFLFEYFSETQRNKGNFPGRFSGRQFSNSRSEMNVSTLELGDSALYLCASSLWREGETQYFGPGTRLLVL.

The chain is built from TRBV19 and TRBJ1-1; 9 bases match TRBD1. The CDR3 consists of 14 residues. V trimming: 5 bases; J trimming: 5 bases; junction bases outside the gene matches: 6. Germline loops: CDR1 LNHDA, CDR2 SQIVND (reference sequence). The CDR3 region has the DNA TGTGCCAGTAGTGATCCGGGACAGGGTACTGAAGCTTTCTTT. It translates to CASSDPGQGTEAFF.

The V call is TRBV6-6, the J call TRBJ1-4; 7 bases agree with TRBD1. Germline loops: CDR1 MNHNY, CDR2 SVGAGI (reference sequence). The CDR3 is made up of 13 amino acids. J was trimmed by 10 bases and V by 6 bases; bases with no gene match: 8. The CDR3 reads CASRNRGLGKLFF. The CDR3 coding sequence is TGTGCCAGCAGAAACAGGGGCCTGGGAAAACTGTTTTTT.

The chain carries TRBV18 and TRBJ1-3, with unresolved D. V lost 2 bases, J lost 0 bases, and 11 bases lay in between. CDR3 length: 16 residues. Looked up from germline, CDR1 is KGHSH and CDR2 is LQKENI. The DNA of the CDR3 is TGTGCCAGCTCACCAGTAGAACAGAGCTCTGGAAACACCATATATTTT. Protein product: CASSPVEQSSGNTIYF.